This T cell receptor (beta chain) came from a study of follicular helper T cells after annual influenza vaccination. General study results and limits: Plasmablast frequency change correlated with clonality change in ICOS+CD38+ cTfh. Day 7 ICOS+CD38+ clones later appeared mostly in ICOS-CD38- cTfh. Recurrent ICOS+CD38+ cTfh clonotypes included tetramer and AIM influenza-specific ones.

Trimming cost V 0 bases and J 3 bases, with 9 bases left between them. The CDR3 extends over 16 amino acids. The V gene's germline CDR1 is MNHNS and CDR2 SASEGT. The time point here: 2014-2015 season, 7 days after vaccination. Each time point used about 35 to 100 mL of blood. Method: immunoSEQ multiplex PCR; TCRdb's copy keeps in-frame clones and lacks some. The sample holds 460 or so clones, 60% to 80% seen once. Notes on this clone: Its antigen is as yet unknown.

The chain couples TRBV6-1 to TRBJ2-6; a weak D match, TRBD1 (5 bases). The clonotype originates from an adult who received the influenza vaccine. The sequencing here drew on CXCR5+ CD38+ circulating T follicular helper cells from blood, taken 7 days after influenza vaccination. Noted subset: circulating Tfh, non-naive CD4+CXCR5+PD-1+ (ICOS+CD38+ or ICOS-CD38-). CDR3 sequence reads: CASSEAQGSGANVLTF. CDR3 bases: TGTGCCAGCAGTGAAGCGCAGGGTAGTGGGGCCAACGTCCTGACTTTC.